The rows below give T cell receptor beta chains drawn from one sample of a study of human thymus T cells. TCRdb's table, derived via immunoSEQ multiplex PCR, lists solely in-frame clones and lacks some. Found here are tens of thousands of clones, 95% of them singletons; the top ten hold under 0.04%. The sample consisted of thymus tissue. These receptors were obtained from a girl under three years old with a congenital heart defect but otherwise immunologically healthy. Each CDR3 is given without its conserved first and last residue. The order of the fields is V gene, clone size, D gene, CDR3 protein. The D gene is left open where the match is weak. The size entry is marked missing in some rows and otherwise reads once, few, many or a size class.

V gene: TRBV18; clone size: .; D gene: TRBD1; CDR3 protein: ASSRDSTYEQY
V gene: TRBV6-5; clone size: .; D gene: .; CDR3 protein: ASRRGQSTHEQY
V gene: TRBV25-1; clone size: .; D gene: .; CDR3 protein: ASSGPHRNYGYT
V gene: TRBV5-8; clone size: .; D gene: .; CDR3 protein: ASSFRQERSYGYT
V gene: TRBV27; clone size: .; D gene: .; CDR3 protein: ASSLIRGLGGELF
V gene: TRBV27; clone size: .; D gene: TRBD1; CDR3 protein: ASSRQGGSDYGYT
V gene: TRBV4-1; clone size: .; D gene: .; CDR3 protein: ASSLKISGVAKNIQY
V gene: TRBV10-3; clone size: .; D gene: .; CDR3 protein: AIGQPSKNIQY
V gene: TRBV27; clone size: .; D gene: TRBD2; CDR3 protein: ASSLRAGGTDTQY
V gene: TRBV2; clone size: .; D gene: .; CDR3 protein: ASSEARGVGYGYT
V gene: TRBV7-9; clone size: .; D gene: TRBD1; CDR3 protein: ASSLVGGRTVPYQETQY
V gene: TRBV5-1; clone size: .; D gene: .; CDR3 protein: ASSPGWPSYEQY
V gene: TRBV19; clone size: .; D gene: TRBD2; CDR3 protein: ASSGEFGLAENTGELF
V gene: TRBV5-8; clone size: .; D gene: TRBD2; CDR3 protein: ASSLVETSGYNEQF
V gene: TRBV28; clone size: .; D gene: .; CDR3 protein: ASSPGVGQTNEKLF
V gene: TRBV5-4; clone size: .; D gene: .; CDR3 protein: ASSLGGTGKIETGPYEQY
V gene: TRBV14; clone size: .; D gene: .; CDR3 protein: ASSQVGGKSSYEQY
V gene: TRBV4-2; clone size: .; D gene: .; CDR3 protein: ASSPIGRDPTEAF
V gene: TRBV7-2; clone size: once; D gene: .; CDR3 protein: ASSLVSATRDTQY
V gene: TRBV5-1; clone size: .; D gene: TRBD2; CDR3 protein: ASSPIWVSGSTPDTQY
V gene: TRBV19; clone size: .; D gene: .; CDR3 protein: ASSIVGRDREKLF
V gene: TRBV5-1; clone size: .; D gene: .; CDR3 protein: ASSRGLDNGYTEAF
V gene: TRBV28; clone size: .; D gene: TRBD2; CDR3 protein: ASSLTSGRVFERGETQY
V gene: TRBV28; clone size: .; D gene: TRBD1; CDR3 protein: ASSFHPGQGEETQY
V gene: TRBV7-9; clone size: .; D gene: .; CDR3 protein: ASSSDSLTDTQY
V gene: TRBV19; clone size: .; D gene: TRBD1; CDR3 protein: ASQRRTGGETQY
V gene: TRBV2; clone size: .; D gene: TRBD2; CDR3 protein: ASSEASGKSLSYEQY
V gene: TRBV6-1; clone size: .; D gene: .; CDR3 protein: ASSDGVGSSYEQY
V gene: TRBV4-2; clone size: .; D gene: TRBD2; CDR3 protein: ASSQDPSGRNGEQF
V gene: TRBV7-9; clone size: once; D gene: TRBD2; CDR3 protein: ASSSHGRRESSYEQY
V gene: TRBV4-3; clone size: .; D gene: .; CDR3 protein: ASSRHRRDRLTGELF
V gene: TRBV28; clone size: .; D gene: .; CDR3 protein: ASSHGTYNEQF
V gene: TRBV7-7; clone size: .; D gene: .; CDR3 protein: ASSANREANEKLF
V gene: TRBV7-9; clone size: .; D gene: .; CDR3 protein: ASSRILNTEAF
V gene: TRBV27; clone size: few; D gene: .; CDR3 protein: ASKGMNTEAF
V gene: TRBV5-5; clone size: once; D gene: .; CDR3 protein: ASSLAPHNQPQH
V gene: TRBV30; clone size: .; D gene: .; CDR3 protein: AWSRPREILQDSNQPQH
V gene: TRBV5-1; clone size: .; D gene: .; CDR3 protein: ASSLSVTRTPYEQY
V gene: TRBV15; clone size: .; D gene: .; CDR3 protein: ATSRSLGNLSYEQY
V gene: TRBV6-5; clone size: .; D gene: .; CDR3 protein: ASSPDWGINQPQH
V gene: TRBV5-4; clone size: .; D gene: .; CDR3 protein: ASSLGPGWVNEKLF
V gene: TRBV28; clone size: .; D gene: TRBD1; CDR3 protein: ASSSKQGGQEKLF
V gene: TRBV27; clone size: .; D gene: .; CDR3 protein: ASSRISRGYSNQPQH
V gene: TRBV6-6; clone size: .; D gene: TRBD2; CDR3 protein: ASSLTSGGYYEQY
V gene: TRBV18; clone size: .; D gene: .; CDR3 protein: ATLDRPLNTEAF
V gene: TRBV5-1; clone size: .; D gene: .; CDR3 protein: ASSSKDSNEAF
V gene: TRBV10-3; clone size: once; D gene: TRBD1; CDR3 protein: AISEQGRGEKLF
V gene: TRBV30; clone size: .; D gene: .; CDR3 protein: AYNLKGGNGYT
V gene: TRBV19; clone size: once; D gene: .; CDR3 protein: ASSIPAGNEQF
V gene: TRBV27; clone size: .; D gene: .; CDR3 protein: ASSRDKFRPQH
V gene: TRBV7-6; clone size: .; D gene: .; CDR3 protein: ASSPRYAITAETQY
V gene: TRBV6-5; clone size: .; D gene: .; CDR3 protein: ASSSSLSGNQPQH
V gene: TRBV5-6; clone size: .; D gene: TRBD2; CDR3 protein: ASFWVAGGSYEQY